The clone carrying this TCR beta chain was detected only once. The antigen is unknown. The data are from a study of cytomegalovirus exposure and HLA in healthy donors. The CDR3 runs to 14 residues. Germline V gene lookup returns CDR1 LNHDA and CDR2 SQIVND (reference sequence). With 3 bases removed from V and 0 bases from J, the gap between germline ends came to 9 bases. Primers: 60 Vbeta forward and 13 Jbeta reverse. Libraries were prepared by immunoSEQ multiplex PCR; TCRdb keeps only in-frame clonotypes and omits some of them. The table shows fewer than 110,000 clones, with about 80% occurring only once. Study-wide results and caveats: A later analysis reportedly found fewer N-insertions in an Asian-associated ancestry cluster than the roughly 680-donor mean. Among CMV-associated TCR beta chains, most appeared HLA-restricted in a later analysis.

The chain employs TRBV19 and TRBJ2-7; the D is unclear. The sequence derives from a man between 25 and 39 years old in good health and CMV-seronegative. Sequenced sample: PBMCs. The CDR3 reads CASSIVSSSYEQYF. Written as DNA, the CDR3 is TGTGCCAGTAGTATTGTCAGTTCCTCCTACGAGCAGTACTTC.